The rows below give T cell receptor beta chains drawn from one sample of a study of human T cells and chemical hapten exposure. TCRdb re-called the RACE reads with MiXCR, one entry per CDR3 protein. The table records about 80,000 distinct CDR3 sequences, 10% of them present only once. Material: whole blood, obtained in connection with sensitization to the hapten diphenylcyclopropenone (DPC). The receptors derive from a woman aged 50 to 65 with alopecia areata. Some clones in this sample may be carry-over from other donors' samples. CDR3s include the opening cysteine and the closing phenylalanine or tryptophan. Fields, in order: clone size, J gene, V gene, D gene, CDR3 DNA, CDR3 protein. A D gene is named only where the DNA matches it firmly. Rows may omit the clone size; those that give it use once, few, many or a size class.

few | TRBJ2-7 | TRBV4-2 | NA | TGTGCCAGCAGCCCCTCCCCGACGGTAACCTACGAGCAGTACTTC | CASSPSPTVTYEQYF
NA | TRBJ1-5 | TRBV7-2 | NA | TGTGCCAGCAGCTTAGAAGGGGATCAGCCCCAGCATTTT | CASSLEGDQPQHF
many | TRBJ1-5 | TRBV6-1 | NA | TGTGCCAGCAGTGACGTGGGGGCGAGGCAGCCCCAGCATTTT | CASSDVGARQPQHF
NA | TRBJ2-7 | TRBV7-6 | TRBD2 | TGTGCCAGCAGCCGGACTAGCGGGACCTCCTACGAGCAGTACTTC | CASSRTSGTSYEQYF
many | TRBJ2-7 | TRBV6-2/TRBV6-3 | TRBD1 | TGTGCCAGCAGTTACCGGACAGGGCACTACGAGCAGTACTTC | CASSYRTGHYEQYF
NA | TRBJ2-7 | TRBV28 | NA | TGTGCCAGCATGGGCAGGGTAGGCGAGCAGTACTTC | CASMGRVGEQYF
NA | TRBJ2-1 | TRBV12-3/TRBV12-4 | TRBD2 | TGTGCCAGCAGTCCCGTCGGGACTACCGGAGCTTCCTACAATGAGCAGTTCTTC | CASSPVGTTGASYNEQFF
few | TRBJ2-1 | TRBV7-3 | NA | TGTGCCAGCAGCTCCGGGGGGCTAGCCCACTACAATGAGCAGTTCTTC | CASSSGGLAHYNEQFF
many | TRBJ2-7 | TRBV30 | TRBD2 | TGTGCCTGGACCCCTTTAGCGGGGCTGACCTACGAGCAGTACTTC | CAWTPLAGLTYEQYF
few | TRBJ2-3 | TRBV11-2 | NA | TGTGCCAGCAGCTTATCTTTGGATACGCAGTATTTT | CASSLSLDTQYF
few | TRBJ2-7 | TRBV19 | NA | TGTGCCAGTAGTACCAGGGTATCGGACGAGCAGTACTTC | CASSTRVSDEQYF
many | TRBJ2-6 | TRBV6-5 | NA | TGTGCCAGCAGTTACGGAGCCCCGAACTCTGGGGCCAACGTCCTGACTTTC | CASSYGAPNSGANVLTF
few | TRBJ1-6 | TRBV28 | NA | TGTGCCAGCAGTCTCGGGACTACCCAATATTCACCCCTCCACTTT | CASSLGTTQYSPLHF
many | TRBJ2-5 | TRBV19 | NA | TGTGCCAGTAGTATAACGGCAGTCCAAGAGACCCAGTACTTC | CASSITAVQETQYF
many | TRBJ1-4 | TRBV12-3/TRBV12-4 | NA | TGTGCCAGCAGTATTCGCAGGGGCCGGGTTGAAAAACTGTTTTTT | CASSIRRGRVEKLFF
many | TRBJ2-3 | TRBV13 | NA | TGTGCCAGCAGCTCCCCGACTAGGCCCCCAGATACGCAGTATTTT | CASSSPTRPPDTQYF
NA | TRBJ2-7 | TRBV6-5 | NA | TGTGCCAGCAGTTACAATCCGGACCCCTACGAGCAGTACTTC | CASSYNPDPYEQYF
many | TRBJ1-4 | TRBV18 | TRBD1 | TGTGCCAGCTCACCCCCGGGACAGATAAATGAAAAACTGTTTTTT | CASSPPGQINEKLFF
NA | TRBJ2-7 | TRBV7-6 | NA | TGTGCCAGCAGCTCCGAGGGTGCAAGGGCCTACGAGCAGTACTTC | CASSSEGARAYEQYF
many | TRBJ2-1 | TRBV10-3 | TRBD1 | TGTGCCATCAGTCCGGGACAGGGGGATGATGAGCAGTTCTTC | CAISPGQGDDEQFF
many | TRBJ2-2 | TRBV7-6 | NA | TGTGCCAGCAGCTTAGCGTCCGGGGGCGGGGAGCTGTTTTTT | CASSLASGGGELFF
few | TRBJ2-1 | TRBV9 | TRBD2 | TGTGCCAGCAGCGTATCCGCTGACGGCCGGGGGGAGGAGCAGTTCTTC | CASSVSADGRGEEQFF
many | TRBJ2-5 | TRBV12-3/TRBV12-4 | NA | TGTGCCAGCAGTTTAATCCAAGAGACCCAGTACTTC | CASSLIQETQYF
NA | TRBJ2-3 | TRBV7-8 | TRBD1 | TGTGCCAGCAGCTTCGGACAGGGTCCCTATACGCAGTATTTT | CASSFGQGPYTQYF
NA | TRBJ1-4 | TRBV19 | TRBD1 | TGTGCCAGTAGTCAGACAGGGACTAATGAAAAACTGTTTTTT | CASSQTGTNEKLFF
NA | TRBJ1-5 | TRBV7-2 | NA | TGTGCCAGCAGCTTAGTATTCGATCAGCCCCAGCATTTT | CASSLVFDQPQHF
few | TRBJ1-1 | TRBV6-5 | TRBD1 | TGTGCCAGCAGTCCACGGACAGGGAAGGTAATGAACACTGAAGCTTTCTTT | CASSPRTGKVMNTEAFF
few | TRBJ2-5 | TRBV7-8 | TRBD2 | TGTGCCAGCAGCCTTGGGGGGATGGGACTAGCCCCAGAGACCCAGTACTTC | CASSLGGMGLAPETQYF
few | TRBJ2-7 | TRBV5-1 | NA | TGCGCCAGCGGGGGTCCCTACGAGCAGTACTTC | CASGGPYEQYF
NA | TRBJ1-6 | TRBV20-1 | NA | TGCAGTGCTAGAGATGCAGGGGAGCCCCTCCACTTT | CSARDAGEPLHF
NA | TRBJ1-1 | TRBV7-2 | TRBD1 | TGTGCCAGCAGCCCCGCCGGACAGGTGATGAACACTGAAGCTTTCTTT | CASSPAGQVMNTEAFF
few | TRBJ2-3 | TRBV28 | NA | TGTGCCAGCAGTCCCAGGACTCCTAATACGCAGTATTTT | CASSPRTPNTQYF
many | TRBJ1-4 | TRBV3-1 | NA | TGTGCCAGCAGCCAAGATGGCAGCAGTAATGAAAAACTGTTTTTT | CASSQDGSSNEKLFF
NA | TRBJ2-7 | TRBV5-1 | NA | TGCGCCAGCAGCTTGGGGTCCGGGGCGAGGGGCTACGAGCAGTACTTC | CASSLGSGARGYEQYF
many | TRBJ2-5 | TRBV3-1 | NA | TGTGCCAGCAGCCTGGGACTGAAAGAGACCCAGTACTTC | CASSLGLKETQYF
NA | TRBJ2-5 | TRBV11-2 | TRBD2 | TGTGCCAGCAGCTTTAGGACTAGCGGGGCCAGTCCCCAGACCCAGTACTTC | CASSFRTSGASPQTQYF
NA | TRBJ2-1 | TRBV18 | TRBD2 | TGTGCCAGCTCACCGGCAAAGGGACTAGCGGGAGTCGGGCCCTACAATGAGCAGTTCTTC | CASSPAKGLAGVGPYNEQFF
few | TRBJ2-1 | TRBV12-3/TRBV12-4 | NA | TGTGCCAGCAGGGTGAGCGGAGGGTCGTACAATGAGCAGTTCTTC | CASRVSGGSYNEQFF
few | TRBJ1-1 | TRBV11-2 | TRBD1 | TGTGCCAGCAGCCGGACAGGAGACACTGAAGCTTTCTTT | CASSRTGDTEAFF
few | TRBJ1-5 | TRBV7-8 | NA | TGTGCCAGCAGCTTATTCAGGAATCAGCCCCAGCATTTT | CASSLFRNQPQHF
many | TRBJ1-1 | TRBV27 | NA | TGTGCCAGCAGTTTGTCCCTGATTGCTGAAGCTTTCTTT | CASSLSLIAEAFF
few | TRBJ2-3 | TRBV11-2 | TRBD2 | TGTGCCAGCAGCTTAACGGGGAGGGCGGATACGCAGTATTTT | CASSLTGRADTQYF
NA | TRBJ1-1 | TRBV5-4 | NA | TGTGCCAGCAGTCCGGGCGCGACTGAAGCTTTCTTT | CASSPGATEAFF
few | TRBJ2-5 | TRBV19 | NA | TGTGCCAGTAGGGGACAAGAGACCCAGTACTTC | CASRGQETQYF
NA | TRBJ1-2 | TRBV5-4 | NA | TGTGCCAGCAGCTTGGAGGGCACTTTATACTACACCTTC | CASSLEGTLYYTF
NA | TRBJ2-3 | TRBV10-3 | TRBD1 | TGTGCCGCCCGGGACAGAGGCACAGATACGCAGTATTTT | CAARDRGTDTQYF
few | TRBJ2-4 | TRBV7-3 | NA | TGTGCCAGCATACCCGAACTTGCAGGCATTCAGTACTTC | CASIPELAGIQYF
few | TRBJ2-4 | TRBV6-4 | TRBD2 | TGTGCCAGCAGTGGCTTCAGACTAGCGGGTATCCTAGCCAAAAACATTCAGTACTTC | CASSGFRLAGILAKNIQYF
many | TRBJ1-2 | TRBV29-1 | NA | TGCAGCGTTACGGGGGGTTACGGCTACACCTTC | CSVTGGYGYTF
many | TRBJ2-2 | TRBV9 | NA | TGTGCCAGCAGGACCATTGAATTCGGGGAGCTGTTTTTT | CASRTIEFGELFF
NA | TRBJ1-1 | TRBV5-4 | NA | TGTGCCAGCAGCTTGGGACCCGAGGCTGAAGCTTTCTTT | CASSLGPEAEAFF